This T cell receptor (beta chain) is from a study of neurological immune-mediated disorders. Study overall: For the 35 or so multiple sclerosis patients, the disease was relapsing-remitting in some 31 and secondary progressive in 3.

In this sample, this clonotype turned up a few times. One entry per CDR3 protein results from TCRdb running MiXCR on the 5' RACE reads. This table has some 86,000 distinct CDR3 sequences, 2% to 3% appearing once. J gave up 4 bases and V 5 bases, and 13 bases lay outside the gene matches. The CDR3 has 17 residues. Germline V CDR1 and CDR2: MNHNS, SASEGT. The rearrangement links TRBV6-1 to TRBJ1-5, with TRBD1 matching 8 bases. The sample comprised PBMCs. The clonotype was recovered from a woman under 40 with multiple sclerosis. Written as DNA, the CDR3 is TGTGCCAGCAGTTTTTCTACCCGACAGGGGATTAATCAGCCCCAGCATTTT. Translation gives CASSFSTRQGINQPQHF.